This T cell receptor (beta chain) was sequenced in a study of cytomegalovirus exposure and HLA in healthy donors. Study-wide results and caveats: The authors later found HLA-associated TCR beta chains more clonally expanded than equally common others. Another analysis was done later, and it associated 16,951 TCR beta sequences with HLA alleles at 0.05 false discovery rate.

Concerning this clone: Antigen specificity is unknown.

Primers for the PCR totalled 60 Vbeta and 13 Jbeta. The table came from immunoSEQ multiplex PCR; TCRdb's copy has only in-frame clones and leaves some out. The sample lists under 170,000 clones, about 85% occurring once. The sequence was collected from a human donor in good health. The sample taken for sequencing was PBMCs.

Here the CDR3 DNA reads TGTGCCAGTAGTCAGGGCGATGAGCAGTTCTTC. Protein: CASSQGDEQFF. This sequence joins TRBV19 and TRBJ2-1; D may be TRBD1 (5 bases). Germline V lookup: CDR1 LNHDA, CDR2 SQIVND (reference sequence). There are 11 residues in the CDR3. Deletions cut 5 bases from V and 8 bases from J, with 7 bases between.